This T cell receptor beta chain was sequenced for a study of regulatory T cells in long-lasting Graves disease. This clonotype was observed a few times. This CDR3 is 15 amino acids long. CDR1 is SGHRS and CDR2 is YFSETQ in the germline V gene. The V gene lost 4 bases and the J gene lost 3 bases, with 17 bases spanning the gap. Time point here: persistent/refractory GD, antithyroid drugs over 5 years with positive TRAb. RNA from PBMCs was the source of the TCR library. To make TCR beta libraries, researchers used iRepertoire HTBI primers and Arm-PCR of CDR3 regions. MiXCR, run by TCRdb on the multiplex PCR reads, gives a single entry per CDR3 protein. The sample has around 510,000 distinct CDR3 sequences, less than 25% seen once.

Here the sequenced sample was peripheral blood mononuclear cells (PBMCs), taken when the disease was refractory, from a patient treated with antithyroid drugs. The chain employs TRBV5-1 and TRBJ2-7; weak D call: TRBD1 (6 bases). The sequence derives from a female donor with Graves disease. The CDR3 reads CASSLGTQRRYEQYF. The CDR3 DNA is TGCGCCAGCAGCCTCGGGACACAAAGACGCTACGAGCAGTACTTC.